Presented here are 22 T cell receptor beta chains from one specimen sequenced in a study of cytomegalovirus exposure and HLA in healthy donors. PCR employed 60 Vbeta and 13 Jbeta primers. Only in-frame clones appear in the TCRdb table, and some are missing; sequencing was by immunoSEQ multiplex PCR. The sample shows 65,000 to 85,000 clones, and 1.5% to 2% sits with its ten largest clones. The sequenced sample was PBMCs. The receptors were gathered from a woman in her twenties or thirties in good health and CMV-seronegative.

The chain carries TRBV6-5 and TRBJ1-3; the D is unclear. Trimming pared 0 bases from V and 0 bases from J, leaving 9 bases between. Germline V lookup: CDR1 MNHEY, CDR2 SVGAGI. The CDR3 runs 16 residues. In DNA, the CDR3 is TGTGCCAGCAGTTACTCTCGGGGAGGCTCTGGAAACACCATATATTTT. This sequence encodes CASSYSRGGSGNTIYF.

The genes are TRBV28 and TRBJ2-7, with a weak D call TRBD1 (6 bases). Trimming left V 7 bases short and J 2 bases short, with 15 bases between. CDR1 MDHEN and CDR2 SYDVKM come from the germline V gene. The CDR3 runs to 14 residues. CDR3 region: CASNPTGITYEQYF. The DNA of the CDR3 is TGTGCCAGCAATCCTACAGGGATCACCTACGAGCAGTACTTC.

The chain has TRBV29-1 and TRBJ2-7; 13 nucleotides line up with TRBD2. CDR1 is SQVTM, CDR2 ANQGSEA, per germline. The CDR3 consists of 14 residues. The junction had 4 bases not matched to a gene; V was cut back by 7 bases and J by 1 base. CDR3 DNA: TGCAGCGCATGGACTAGCGGGGGTTCCTACGAGCAGTACTTC. Encoded protein: CSAWTSGGSYEQYF.

V gene TRBV18 combines with J gene TRBJ2-1; D perhaps matches TRBD1 (5 bases). Trimming pared 6 bases from V and 9 bases from J, leaving 9 bases between. CDR1 and CDR2 (germline): KGHSH, LQKENI. The CDR3 covers 11 residues. The CDR3 bases are TGTGCCAGCTCCTTTCAGGGTGAGCAGTTCTTC. Encoded protein: CASSFQGEQFF.

V is TRBV29-1 and J is TRBJ1-5, with D possibly TRBD1 on 6 matching bases. The germline V and J ends were trimmed by 6 bases and 8 bases, with 14 bases remaining between them. Germline values: CDR1 SQVTM, CDR2 ANQGSEA. This CDR3 spans 12 amino acids. CDR3 coding DNA: TGCAGCGTACGGGACAATTCAGAGCCCCAGCATTTT. Translated: CSVRDNSEPQHF.

The chain has TRBV6-1 and TRBJ1-5, with 10 bases fitting TRBD1. Germline CDR1 MNHNS, CDR2 SASEGT. V gave up 4 bases and J gave up 0 bases; unmatched junction bases: 3. CDR3 length: 16 residues. This CDR3 is CASSADRGISNQPQHF. CDR3 nucleotide sequence: TGTGCCAGCAGTGCGGACAGGGGGATTAGCAATCAGCCCCAGCATTTT.

This sequence joins TRBV27 and TRBJ1-4; D gene ambiguous. This CDR3 spans 15 amino acids. Trimming took 5 bases from V and 8 from J, leaving 18 bases between them. CDR1 MNHEY and CDR2 SMNVEV come from the germline V gene (reference sequence). CDR3 amino acids: CASSRARVSGEKLFF. CDR3 coding DNA: TGTGCCAGCAGTCGAGCCCGGGTCTCGGGGGAAAAACTGTTTTTT.

The V call is TRBV4-3, the J call TRBJ2-5; 7 bases map to TRBD2. V shed 0 bases, J shed 7 bases, and the junction held 17 bases outside the gene matches. CDR3 length: 18 amino acids. Germline V CDR1 and CDR2: LGHNA, YSLEER. The CDR3 bases are TGCGCCAGCAGCCAAGATCGTTCAAATTTGCGGGGGTTGGGGACCCAGTACTTC. It translates to CASSQDRSNLRGLGTQYF.

The genes are TRBV27 and TRBJ1-1, with 8 bases lining up with TRBD1. V was pared by 2 bases and J by 0 bases, with 5 bases of the junction left unmatched. Germline V gives CDR1 MNHEY, CDR2 SMNVEV (reference sequence). The CDR3 length is 16 residues. CDR3 protein: CASSLRGQGMNTEAFF. The CDR3 region has the DNA TGTGCCAGCAGTTTACGAGGACAGGGTATGAACACTGAAGCTTTCTTT.

The chain links TRBV5-1 to TRBJ2-7; 8 bases line up with TRBD1. This CDR3 has 14 amino acids. CDR1 and CDR2 (germline): SGHRS, YFSETQ. Losses at the gene ends were 0 bases for V and 3 bases for J; bases not matched to a gene: 2. CDR3 DNA: TGCGCCAGCAGCTTGGCCGGACAGGGCTACGAGCAGTACTTC. Translation gives CASSLAGQGYEQYF.

The gene calls are TRBV6-1 and TRBJ2-1, with TRBD2 matching over 9 bases. This CDR3 spans 13 amino acids. Germline V gene lookup returns CDR1 MNHNS and CDR2 SASEGT. Trimming cost V 7 bases and J 11 bases; bases outside gene matches: 9. CDR3 nucleotide sequence: TGTGCCAGCACCCCTCCTAGCGGGACACAGCAGTTCTTC. The encoded protein is CASTPPSGTQQFF.

The chain employs TRBV5-1 and TRBJ2-1; possibly TRBD1 for D (6 bases). CDR3 length: 16 residues. Between the trimmed V and J ends, which lost 0 bases and 9 bases, there was a span of 19 bases. Germline V CDR1 and CDR2: SGHRS, YFSETQ. CDR3 amino acids: CASSLAETLRGSEQFF. The CDR3 DNA follows: TGCGCCAGCAGCTTGGCCGAGACACTAAGGGGGAGTGAGCAGTTCTTC.

The chain's CDR3 is CASSLEGSGSGTQETQYF. For the CDR3, the DNA is TGCGCCAGCAGTCTGGAAGGGTCGGGTAGCGGAACTCAAGAGACCCAGTACTTC. This chain links TRBV23-1 with TRBJ2-5; tentative D call: TRBD2 (6 bases). TRBV23-1 carries the ORF label, with uncertain function. V was pared by 4 bases and J by 2 bases, with 23 bases between. The CDR3 totals 18 residues.

The J gene is TRBJ2-6, the V gene TRBV9; a weak D match, TRBD2 (5 bases). Trimming stripped 0 bases from V and 2 bases from J, with 6 bases between. The CDR3 runs to 15 residues. In germline, CDR1 is SGDLS, CDR2 YYNGEE. The CDR3 reads CASSVGGAGANVLTF. The CDR3 nucleotides read TGTGCCAGCAGCGTAGGGGGAGCTGGGGCCAACGTCCTGACTTTC. The entire variable domain, with the rest obtained from reference TRBV9 and TRBJ2-6, is as follows: DSGVTQTPKHLITATGQRVTLRCSPRSGDLSVYWYQQSLDQGLQFLIQYYNGEERAKGNILERFSAQQFPDLHSELNLSSLELGDSALYFCASSVGGAGANVLTFGAGSRLTVL.

The genes are TRBV7-9 and TRBJ1-4; 8 bases line up with TRBD1. Trimming removed 1 base from V and 8 bases from J; junction bases left unmatched: 0. This CDR3 contains 13 residues. The germline V gene has CDR1 SEHNR and CDR2 FQNEAQ (reference sequence). The CDR3 DNA is TGTGCCAGCAGCTTAGGACAGGGGGAAAAACTGTTTTTT. This encodes CASSLGQGEKLFF.

This chain uses TRBV5-6 with TRBJ2-7; 8 bases map to TRBD1. In germline, CDR1 is SGHDT, CDR2 YYEEEE. This CDR3 comprises 14 residues. The trim removed 6 bases at V and 4 bases at J, leaving 9 bases unmatched. DNA of the CDR3: TGTGCCAGCAACAGGTGGACAGGGCTTTACGAGCAGTACTTC. Protein product: CASNRWTGLYEQYF.

The V and J genes are TRBV19 and TRBJ1-1; D perhaps matches TRBD1 (5 bases). Per the germline V gene, CDR1 is LNHDA and CDR2 is SQIVND (reference sequence). The CDR3 is 14 residues long. Trimming pared 7 bases from V and 5 bases from J, leaving 17 bases between. In DNA, the CDR3 is TGTGCCAGTACCACCGGGGGGGGAACGACTGAAGCTTTCTTT. It codes for CASTTGGGTTEAFF.

The chain employs TRBV27 and TRBJ2-7; TRBD2 is a possible D gene (5 bases). The germline V gene has CDR1 MNHEY and CDR2 SMNVEV (reference sequence). Between the trimmed V and J ends, which lost 3 bases and 3 bases, there was a span of 12 bases. This CDR3 comprises 14 residues. This CDR3 reads CASSLRGPGYEQYF. Here the CDR3 DNA reads TGTGCCAGCAGTTTGAGAGGGCCGGGCTACGAGCAGTACTTC.

Comments on this clone: At one boundary the junction diverges from the germline segment, which might be a read error. This sequence joins TRBV6-5 and TRBJ1-1; D gene unclear. Germline CDR1 MNHEY, CDR2 SVGAGI. The length of the CDR3 is 14 residues. CDR3 region: CASSYDGMNTEDFF. The DNA for the CDR3 is TGTGCCAGCAGTTACGACGGGATGAACACTGAAGATTTCTTT.

DNA for the CDR3: TGCGCCAGCAGCCATCCTCTGGAGGGAAGATTCCGCTACACCTTC. It codes for CASSHPLEGRFRYTF. V is TRBV4-1 and J is TRBJ1-2; D not resolved. The V and J ends lost 3 bases and 9 bases respectively, with 20 bases between them. CDR3 length equals 15 residues. The germline V gene encodes CDR1 MGHRA and CDR2 YSYEKL.

This chain links TRBV7-2 with TRBJ2-1, with TRBD2 identical over 7 bases. Losses at the gene ends were 5 bases for V and 9 bases for J; bases not matched to a gene: 19. Germline CDR1 and CDR2: SGHTA and FQGNSA. The CDR3 is 17 residues long. CDR3 in amino acids: CASSVDNSRTRGAEQFF. The CDR3 bases are TGTGCCAGCAGCGTAGATAACTCCCGGACTAGAGGGGCTGAGCAGTTCTTC.

This sequence joins TRBV27 and TRBJ1-1; D may be TRBD1 (5 bases). Trimming took 4 bases from V and 5 from J, leaving 11 bases between them. Germline CDR1 is MNHEY and CDR2 is SMNVEV (reference sequence). The CDR3 totals 13 residues. The CDR3 DNA reads as TGTGCCAGCAGTTCCAGGGTAGATACTGAAGCTTTCTTT. Translated, it gives CASSSRVDTEAFF.